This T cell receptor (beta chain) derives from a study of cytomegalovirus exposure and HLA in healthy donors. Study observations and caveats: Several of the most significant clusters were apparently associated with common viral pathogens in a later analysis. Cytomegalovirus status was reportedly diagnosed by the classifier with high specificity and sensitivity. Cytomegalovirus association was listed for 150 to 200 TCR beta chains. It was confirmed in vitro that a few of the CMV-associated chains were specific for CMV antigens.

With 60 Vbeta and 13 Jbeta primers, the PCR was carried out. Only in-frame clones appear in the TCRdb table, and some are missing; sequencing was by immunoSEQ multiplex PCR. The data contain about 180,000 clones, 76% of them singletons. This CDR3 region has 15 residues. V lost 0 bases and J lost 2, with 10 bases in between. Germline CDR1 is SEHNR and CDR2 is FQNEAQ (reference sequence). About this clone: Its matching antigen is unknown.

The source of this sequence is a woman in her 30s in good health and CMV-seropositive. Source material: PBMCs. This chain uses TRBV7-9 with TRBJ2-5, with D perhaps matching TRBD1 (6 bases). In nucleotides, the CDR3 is TGTGCCAGCAGCTTAGCCTTAGGACAGCAAGAGACCCAGTACTTC. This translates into CASSLALGQQETQYF.